One and the same sample provided the 22 T cell receptor beta chains below, sequenced in a study of T cell responses to AZD1222 COVID-19 vaccine. Repertoires were generated with immunoSEQ multiplex PCR, while TCRdb's copy carries only in-frame clones and drops some. Seen here are 90,000 or so clones, roughly 90% observed once, and the top ten hold 15% to 20%. The specimen was peripheral blood, collected on day 0 of AZD1222 vaccination. Every receptor here comes from an adult in good health.

The rearrangement uses TRBV7-9 and TRBJ1-2; TRBD1 aligns across 7 bases. Trimming at V came to 3 bases and at J to 6 bases, leaving 7 bases not matched to a gene. The germline V gene encodes CDR1 SEHNR and CDR2 FQNEAQ (reference sequence). The CDR3 loop spans 14 amino acids. The CDR3 sequence: CASSLAGQLHGYTF. CDR3 DNA: TGTGCCAGCAGCTTGGCGGGACAGCTGCATGGCTACACCTTC.

J is TRBJ2-3 and V is TRBV21-1; TRBD2 is the table's D call, not checked against the DNA. TRBV21-1 is annotated as a pseudogene. The length of the CDR3 is 18 residues. The CDR3, as DNA: TGTGCCAGCAGCAAGCATACTAATAGACCGGCGAGCACAGATACGCAGTATTTT. Protein sequence: CASSKHTNRPASTDTQYF.

The CDR3, as DNA: TGTGCCAGCAGTAAGGAGGGTACGGACAGGGCTGTCACTGAAGCTTTCTTT. As protein: CASSKEGTDRAVTEAFF. The genes are TRBV6-4 and TRBJ1-1, with 8 bases fitting TRBD1. Germline values: CDR1 MRHNA, CDR2 SNTAGT. CDR3 size: 17 residues. After removal of 5 bases from V and 4 bases from J, the junction contained 15 bases not matched to a gene.

This clone came up once. V is TRBV12-3 or TRBV12-4 and J is TRBJ1-5; D gene unclear. The length of the CDR3 is 13 residues. Trimming removed 3 bases from V and 5 bases from J, with 8 bases in between. The CDR3 reads CASSLESDQPQHF. The CDR3 nucleotides read TGTGCCAGCAGTTTGGAGAGTGATCAGCCCCAGCATTTT.

This clone has only one observation. The chain joins TRBV2 to TRBJ2-5; 8 bases fit TRBD2. The CDR3 sequence is 14 residues long. V trimming: 3 bases; J trimming: 3 bases; junction bases outside the gene matches: 3. From germline, CDR1 is SNHLY and CDR2 FYNNEI. DNA for the CDR3: TGTGCCAGCAGTGAGCTGACTAGCGAAGAGACCCAGTACTTC. Translating it yields CASSELTSEETQYF.

The chain uses TRBV7-9 and TRBJ1-6; D remains ambiguous. The CDR3 consists of 14 residues. Trimming took off 5 bases at V and 0 bases at J, with 5 bases between the two ends. The germline gives CDR1 SEHNR, CDR2 FQNEAQ (reference sequence). CDR3 sequence: CASSGASYNSPLHF. The CDR3 DNA is TGTGCCAGCAGCGGAGCCTCCTATAATTCACCCCTCCACTTT.

CDR3 sequence: CASSWRTGITGANVLTF. The CDR3 DNA reads TGCGCCAGCAGCTGGAGGACGGGGATTACTGGGGCCAACGTCCTGACTTTC. The chain has TRBV5-1 and TRBJ2-6; perhaps TRBD2 as D (5 bases). CDR1 is SGHRS, CDR2 YFSETQ, per germline. Trimming shortened V by 3 bases and J by 2 bases, and 15 bases separated the two germline ends. This CDR3 is 17 amino acids long.

The chain recombines TRBV28 with TRBJ1-6; TRBD1 matches 8 bases. The CDR3 length is 14 residues. V lost 1 base to trimming and J lost 15 bases; unmatched junction nucleotides: 8. CDR1 and CDR2 (germline): MDHEN, SYDVKM. The CDR3 protein is CASSLYGTGPNLHF. As DNA, the CDR3 is TGTGCCAGCAGTTTATATGGGACAGGACCAAACCTCCACTTT. The full variable domain, in which reference TRBV28 and TRBJ1-6 provide the parts outside the CDR3, is DVKVTQSSRYLVKRTGEKVFLECVQDMDHENMFWYRQDPGLGLRLIYFSYDVKMKEKGDIPEGYSVSREKKERFSLILESASTNQTSMYLCASSLYGTGPNLHFGNGTRLTVT.

The table lists this clone with a count of one. The chain uses TRBV9 and TRBJ2-2; D is tentatively TRBD1 or TRBD2 (5 bases each). The germline V gene has CDR1 SGDLS and CDR2 YYNGEE. The ends were cut back, 4 bases at V and 1 base at J, with 17 bases in the middle. This CDR3 region has 17 residues. CDR3: CASSPKRGTENTGELFF. CDR3 bases: TGTGCCAGCAGCCCCAAGAGGGGAACCGAGAACACCGGGGAGCTGTTTTTT. The variable domain in full, with the rest retrieved from reference TRBV9 and TRBJ2-2, is DSGVTQTPKHLITATGQRVTLRCSPRSGDLSVYWYQQSLDQGLQFLIQYYNGEERAKGNILERFSAQQFPDLHSELNLSSLELGDSALYFCASSPKRGTENTGELFFGEGSRLTVL.

The chain's CDR3 is CASSFGAGVNTGELFF. The CDR3 DNA follows: TGCGCCAGCAGCTTTGGAGCGGGAGTGAACACCGGGGAGCTGTTTTTT. The rearrangement joins TRBV5-1 to TRBJ2-2; 8 bases are shared with TRBD2. Germline V gives CDR1 SGHRS, CDR2 YFSETQ. V was pared by 2 bases and J by 1 base, with 4 bases of the junction left unmatched. The CDR3 covers 16 residues.

The V call is TRBV27, the J call TRBJ1-2; D possibly corresponds to TRBD1 (6 bases). The germline V gene encodes CDR1 MNHEY and CDR2 SMNVEV (reference sequence). The CDR3 contains 15 residues. With 6 bases removed from V and 1 base from J, the gap between germline ends came to 15 bases. In DNA form, the CDR3 reads TGTGCCAGCAGCGGGGGGCTCCCTTTTAACTATGGCTACACCTTC. Residues: CASSGGLPFNYGYTF.

The V and J genes are TRBV15 and TRBJ2-5; no definite D call. This CDR3 contains 13 residues. V shed 0 bases and J shed 5 bases, with 7 bases lying between them. Germline CDR1 is LNHNV and CDR2 is YYDKDF (reference sequence). The CDR3 nucleotides are TGTGCCACCAGCAGAGAAGTTGGGGAGACCCAGTACTTC. Protein product: CATSREVGETQYF.

The chain is built from TRBV6-5 and TRBJ1-5; no clear D. The CDR3 sequence is 15 residues long. Germline V CDR1 and CDR2: MNHEY, SVGAGI. Trimming removed 2 bases at V and 2 bases at J, with 10 bases between. The CDR3 DNA reads as TGTGCCAGCAGTTACGACAAGCGGGGCAATCAGCCCCAGCATTTT. Translated: CASSYDKRGNQPQHF.

The rearrangement uses TRBV6-5 and TRBJ2-2; 9 bases agree with TRBD2. Germline V lookup: CDR1 MNHEY, CDR2 SVGAGI. This CDR3 has 14 residues. Trimming cost V 6 bases and J 7 bases; bases outside gene matches: 6. CDR3 in amino acids: CASSLRTSVGELFF. The DNA for the CDR3 is TGTGCCAGCAGCCTCCGGACTAGCGTCGGGGAGCTGTTTTTT.

The rearrangement links TRBV6-2 or TRBV6-3 to TRBJ1-6; a weak D match, TRBD1 (5 bases). CDR3 length equals 17 residues. Germline lookup yields CDR1 MNHEY and CDR2 SVGEGT. Trimming removed 2 bases at V and 9 bases at J, with 20 bases between. CDR3 region: CASSYAFSGTRSSPLHF. CDR3 bases: TGTGCCAGCAGTTACGCCTTCTCAGGGACGCGGAGTTCACCCCTCCACTTT.

A few counts support this clone. This chain links TRBV7-3 with TRBJ2-3; weak D call: TRBD2 (5 bases). CDR3 length: 14 residues. V lost 2 bases to trimming and J lost 3 bases, with 9 bases between them. Germline CDR1 and CDR2: SGHTA and FQGTGA. CDR3 nucleotide sequence: TGTGCCAGCAGCTTACTAGCCGGGACAGATACGCAGTATTTT. It encodes CASSLLAGTDTQYF.

The chain links TRBV7-2 to TRBJ1-1; D ambiguous. The CDR3 extends over 14 amino acids. CDR1 and CDR2 (germline): SGHTA, FQGNSA. V was shortened by 1 base and J by 7 bases, with 13 bases between the two germline ends. Here the CDR3 reads CASSLVGILNEAFF. The CDR3, as DNA: TGTGCCAGCAGCTTAGTAGGGATTCTGAATGAAGCTTTCTTT.

The V call is TRBV7-2, the J call TRBJ2-3, with 12 nucleotides matching TRBD2. The CDR3 is 14 amino acids. Germline loops: CDR1 SGHTA, CDR2 FQGNSA. The J segment lost 6 bases and the V segment lost 7 bases, leaving 5 bases of the junction unmatched. CDR3 loop: CASTSSGGEDTQYF. CDR3 nucleotide sequence: TGTGCCAGCACCTCTAGCGGGGGGGAGGATACGCAGTATTTT. The full variable domain, with the rest looked up from reference TRBV7-2 and TRBJ2-3, is GAGVSQSPSNKVTEKGKDVELRCDPISGHTALYWYRQSLGQGLEFLIYFQGNSAPDKSGLPSDRFSAERTGGSVSTLTIQRTQQEDSAVYLCASTSSGGEDTQYFGPGTRLTVL.

The rearrangement joins TRBV5-4 to TRBJ1-2; tentatively, D is TRBD1 (6 bases). The CDR3 extends over 14 amino acids. V dropped 4 bases and J dropped 2 bases, with 12 bases sitting between them. The germline gives CDR1 SGHNT, CDR2 YYREEE (reference sequence). The CDR3 DNA reads TGTGCCAGCAGCAACTGGGACACGAACTATGGCTACACCTTC. Translated: CASSNWDTNYGYTF.

The rearrangement uses TRBV4-2 and TRBJ1-2; no reliable D call. The CDR3 is 15 residues long. The V gene's germline CDR1 is LGHNA and CDR2 YNFKEQ. V was trimmed by 0 bases and J by 0 bases, leaving 8 bases between them. CDR3 nucleotide sequence: TGTGCCAGCAGCCAAGAAGGCAGGTCTAACTATGGCTACACCTTC. It yields the protein CASSQEGRSNYGYTF.

In this sample, this clone turned up once. The chain is built from TRBV15 and TRBJ1-3; TRBD1 matches 9 bases. CDR3 size: 15 residues. Germline CDR1 is LNHNV and CDR2 is YYDKDF (reference sequence). V dropped 4 bases and J dropped 2; count of bases not matched to a gene: 3. CDR3 nucleotides: TGTGCCACCAGCATAAACAGGGGGCCTGGAAACACCATATATTTT. Residues: CATSINRGPGNTIYF. The variable domain in full, with the rest retrieved from reference TRBV15 and TRBJ1-3, is DAMVIQNPRYQVTQFGKPVTLSCSQTLNHNVMYWYQQKSSQAPKLLFHYYDKDFNNEADTPDNFQSRRPNTSFCFLDIRSPGLGDTAMYLCATSINRGPGNTIYFGEGSWLTVV.

J is TRBJ2-1 and V is TRBV11-3, with TRBD2 as a possible D gene (5 bases). V lost 1 base and J lost 9, with 13 bases in between. This CDR3 is 14 amino acids long. Germline CDR1 SGHNT, CDR2 YENEEA. The CDR3 region has the DNA TGTGCCAGCAGCTTAGCGGGATCAGTGGGTGAGCAGTTCTTC. It encodes CASSLAGSVGEQFF.